The rows below give T cell receptor beta chains drawn from one sample of a study of blood T cell repertoires in COVID-19. The assay was immunoSEQ multiplex PCR, and TCRdb's table has in-frame clones only and misses some. The sample consists of some 350,000 clones, about 87% of them appearing once. Source material: peripheral blood. The source is a woman between 45 and 65 years old with COVID-19, enrolled during active disease. Both conserved end residues are part of each CDR3.

v_gene: TRBV14; len: 11; j_gene: TRBJ1-1; CDR3aa: CASSQALEAFF
v_gene: TRBV7-2; len: 15; j_gene: TRBJ2-7; CDR3aa: CASSSGLAGGIEQYF
v_gene: TRBV21-1; len: 15; j_gene: TRBJ2-7; CDR3aa: CASSEMGQGFYEQYF
v_gene: TRBV6-5; len: 14; j_gene: TRBJ2-3; CDR3aa: CASSPTGSRNTQYF
v_gene: TRBV30; len: 14; j_gene: TRBJ2-7; CDR3aa: CAWSVMDSSYEQYF
v_gene: TRBV27; len: 15; j_gene: TRBJ1-2; CDR3aa: CASSLEVWLFGGYTF
v_gene: TRBV30; len: 16; j_gene: TRBJ2-7; CDR3aa: CAWSPLTGNRRGRQYF
v_gene: TRBV3-1/TRBV3-2; len: 16; j_gene: TRBJ1-6; CDR3aa: CASSQRGGGNNSPLHF
v_gene: TRBV27; len: 14; j_gene: TRBJ2-1; CDR3aa: CASSPRLVNNEQFF
v_gene: TRBV18; len: 17; j_gene: TRBJ2-1; CDR3aa: CASSPPLVGRSYNEQFF
v_gene: TRBV19; len: 14; j_gene: TRBJ2-1; CDR3aa: CASKREGQGNEQFF
v_gene: TRBV19; len: 15; j_gene: TRBJ2-4; CDR3aa: CASKSIGTGENIQYF
v_gene: TRBV24-1; len: 15; j_gene: TRBJ2-5; CDR3aa: CATSESGTGQETQYF
v_gene: TRBV19; len: 13; j_gene: TRBJ2-3; CDR3aa: CASTLRRGYKQYF
v_gene: TRBV19; len: 14; j_gene: TRBJ2-1; CDR3aa: CASNPRGNLNEQFF
v_gene: TRBV21-1; len: 18; j_gene: TRBJ2-7; CDR3aa: CASSIKEGLAGPSYEQYF
v_gene: TRBV19; len: 14; j_gene: TRBJ2-7; CDR3aa: CASSSRQGPYEQYF
v_gene: TRBV27; len: 15; j_gene: TRBJ1-2; CDR3aa: CASRLTWTGSYGYTF
v_gene: TRBV25-1; len: 13; j_gene: TRBJ1-1; CDR3aa: CASSEYSGTEAFF
v_gene: TRBV9; len: 16; j_gene: TRBJ2-7; CDR3aa: CASSVGGSGEIYEQYF
v_gene: TRBV6-6; len: 17; j_gene: TRBJ2-1; CDR3aa: CASSLHGAGSSYNEQFF
v_gene: TRBV7-2; len: 15; j_gene: TRBJ2-3; CDR3aa: CASSLGLAGRDTQYF
v_gene: TRBV2; len: 14; j_gene: TRBJ2-3; CDR3aa: CASRGSWGTDTQYF
v_gene: TRBV30; len: 20; j_gene: TRBJ1-5; CDR3aa: CAWSARRQGTRLGVFSPQHF
v_gene: TRBV24-1; len: 13; j_gene: TRBJ1-1; CDR3aa: CATMDSGYSEAFF
v_gene: TRBV5-4; len: 15; j_gene: TRBJ1-4; CDR3aa: CASSLSGGSNEKLFF
v_gene: TRBV5-6; len: 15; j_gene: TRBJ2-1; CDR3aa: CASSGTSSAYNEQFF
v_gene: TRBV13; len: 16; j_gene: TRBJ2-3; CDR3aa: CASSLLSSGSTDTQYF
v_gene: TRBV19; len: 15; j_gene: TRBJ1-2; CDR3aa: CASSMDTVVGYGYTF
v_gene: TRBV7-2; len: 15; j_gene: TRBJ1-5; CDR3aa: CASSLFNGINQPQHF
v_gene: TRBV6-2/TRBV6-3; len: 15; j_gene: TRBJ2-1; CDR3aa: CASSPHQSSYNEQFF
v_gene: TRBV7-9; len: 16; j_gene: TRBJ1-3; CDR3aa: CASSFTGDNPGNTIYF
v_gene: TRBV28; len: 11; j_gene: TRBJ2-7; CDR3aa: CASSYQYEQYF
v_gene: TRBV18; len: 19; j_gene: TRBJ2-6; CDR3aa: CASSPRTSGSVVGANVLTF
v_gene: TRBV14; len: 16; j_gene: TRBJ2-1; CDR3aa: CASSQGGGSPVNEQFF
v_gene: TRBV4-2; len: 17; j_gene: TRBJ2-7; CDR3aa: CASSQEDLDFLNYEQYF
v_gene: TRBV7-3; len: 14; j_gene: TRBJ1-2; CDR3aa: CASSLKRRGDGYTF
v_gene: TRBV10-3; len: 14; j_gene: TRBJ2-7; CDR3aa: CAISEREGRGEQYF
v_gene: TRBV25-1; len: 14; j_gene: TRBJ2-7; CDR3aa: CASPSGARSYEQYF
v_gene: TRBV19; len: 14; j_gene: TRBJ1-3; CDR3aa: CASSIGGLGNTIYF
v_gene: TRBV7-9; len: 11; j_gene: TRBJ2-1; CDR3aa: CASSLHYSLFF
v_gene: TRBV25-1; len: 13; j_gene: TRBJ2-3; CDR3aa: CATRDRYTDTQYF
v_gene: TRBV7-2; len: 15; j_gene: TRBJ2-1; CDR3aa: CASSQWTSSYNEQFF
v_gene: TRBV3-1/TRBV3-2; len: 15; j_gene: TRBJ1-1; CDR3aa: CASSQSAVLNTEAFF
v_gene: TRBV11-1; len: 16; j_gene: TRBJ2-2; CDR3aa: CASSFQGTLSTGELFF
v_gene: TRBV6-5; len: 15; j_gene: TRBJ1-6; CDR3aa: CASIKDRGGNSPLHF
v_gene: TRBV7-3; len: 13; j_gene: TRBJ1-2; CDR3aa: CASSLAGNYGYTF
v_gene: TRBV12-5; len: 13; j_gene: TRBJ1-2; CDR3aa: CASASAGFYGYTF
v_gene: TRBV5-1; len: 16; j_gene: TRBJ2-7; CDR3aa: CASSLTGLDSLYEQYF
v_gene: TRBV24-1; len: 16; j_gene: TRBJ2-7; CDR3aa: CATSDWGPGQGYEQYF
v_gene: TRBV21-1; len: 18; j_gene: TRBJ2-3; CDR3aa: CASSKGGVTGGCPDTQYF
v_gene: TRBV7-8; len: 14; j_gene: TRBJ2-3; CDR3aa: CASSPRPATDTQYF
v_gene: TRBV19; len: 15; j_gene: TRBJ2-1; CDR3aa: CASNTPGQRYNEQFF
v_gene: TRBV7-9; len: 13; j_gene: TRBJ1-3; CDR3aa: CASLTGTGNTIYF
v_gene: TRBV9; len: 15; j_gene: TRBJ1-2; CDR3aa: CASRGGVDRPYGYTF
v_gene: TRBV9; len: 16; j_gene: TRBJ2-5; CDR3aa: CASSVAPSGRGETQYF
v_gene: TRBV11-3; len: 17; j_gene: TRBJ2-2; CDR3aa: CASSLGLGTGGTGELFF
v_gene: TRBV11-2; len: 16; j_gene: TRBJ2-7; CDR3aa: CASSYHSGRGYDEQYF
v_gene: TRBV4-3; len: 15; j_gene: TRBJ2-5; CDR3aa: CASSQGRVGRETQYF
v_gene: TRBV27; len: 17; j_gene: TRBJ2-1; CDR3aa: CASSPYGTGGYYNEQFF